A selection of T cell receptor beta chains follows, all from one sample in a study of blood T cell repertoires in COVID-19. The assay was immunoSEQ multiplex PCR, and TCRdb's table has in-frame clones only and misses some. This table holds 100,000 to 150,000 clones, around three quarters found once. The sample taken for sequencing was peripheral blood. The source of these receptors is a man aged 35 to 55 with active or convalescent COVID-19. Both conserved end residues are part of each CDR3. The order of the fields is D gene, J gene, V gene, clone size, CDR3 protein, CDR3 DNA. The D gene is left open where the match is weak. Only some rows state a clone size, as once, few, many or a class for expanded clones.

-	TRBJ1-6	TRBV18	-	CASSVSGPLHF	TGTGCCAGCTCCGTGTCAGGCCCCCTCCACTTT
TRBD2	TRBJ2-1	TRBV9	-	CASSHSGRTTRRSEQFF	TGTGCCAGCAGCCACTCCGGGAGGACTACCCGAAGGAGTGAGCAGTTCTTC
-	TRBJ1-3	TRBV5-1	-	CASSLAGSAGNTIYF	TGCGCCAGCAGCTTGGCCGGTTCAGCGGGAAACACCATATATTTT
-	TRBJ1-2	TRBV9	-	CASSVDARPEGYTF	TGTGCCAGCAGCGTAGACGCACGGCCGGAGGGCTACACCTTC
-	TRBJ1-2	TRBV29-1	-	CSVAQGGANYGYTF	TGCAGCGTTGCTCAGGGTGGAGCTAACTATGGCTACACCTTC
TRBD1	TRBJ1-1	TRBV6-4	-	CASSREGRGQSEAFF	TGTGCCAGCAGTCGGGAGGGAAGGGGGCAGTCTGAAGCTTTCTTT
TRBD1	TRBJ1-2	TRBV27	-	CASSLSSYGDSYGYTF	TGTGCCAGCAGTTTATCATCGTACGGGGACAGCTATGGCTACACCTTC
TRBD1	TRBJ1-4	TRBV15	-	CATSRETPGQAKEKLFF	TGTGCCACCAGCAGAGAAACGCCGGGACAGGCCAAAGAAAAACTGTTTTTT
-	TRBJ1-5	TRBV25-1	-	CASSGGRQGLNQPQHF	TGTGCCAGCAGTGGGGGCCGTCAGGGCCTCAATCAGCCCCAGCATTTT
TRBD1	TRBJ2-7	TRBV6-6	-	CASRQLGTGLHEQYF	TGTGCCAGCAGGCAACTCGGGACAGGGCTCCACGAGCAGTACTTC
-	TRBJ2-1	TRBV19	-	CASSMIGATGSSYNEQFF	TGTGCCAGTAGTATGATCGGCGCGACGGGTAGCTCCTACAATGAGCAGTTCTTC
-	TRBJ1-5	TRBV7-2	-	CASSPSPRQDPHQPQHF	TGTGCCAGCAGCCCATCCCCGAGACAGGATCCCCATCAGCCCCAGCATTTT
TRBD1	TRBJ1-1	TRBV6-5	-	CASSPDRAEAFF	TGTGCCAGCAGCCCAGACAGGGCTGAAGCTTTCTTT
-	TRBJ1-1	TRBV19	-	CASRNIPDRGGTEAFF	TGTGCCAGTAGAAACATACCAGACCGGGGGGGCACTGAAGCTTTCTTT
TRBD1	TRBJ1-3	TRBV5-1	-	CASSDRAGNTIYF	TGCGCCAGCTCGGACAGGGCTGGAAACACCATATATTTT
TRBD1	TRBJ1-1	TRBV28	-	CASRPRTGATEAFF	TGTGCCAGCAGGCCCCGAACAGGGGCCACTGAAGCTTTCTTT
-	TRBJ1-2	TRBV3-1/TRBV3-2	-	CASSQVGVDKTERNNYGYTF	TGTGCCAGCAGCCAAGTTGGAGTTGATAAGACCGAGAGAAATAACTATGGCTACACCTTC
-	TRBJ2-7	TRBV28	-	CASSLRVYEQYF	TGTGCCAGCAGTCTCAGGGTATACGAGCAGTACTTC
TRBD2	TRBJ2-5	TRBV19	-	CASSIASGGADQETQYF	TGTGCCAGTAGTATAGCCAGCGGGGGGGCCGACCAAGAGACCCAGTACTTC
TRBD2	TRBJ2-1	TRBV11-3	-	CASSLSGLAGGNEQFF	TGTGCCAGCAGCTTATCTGGACTAGCGGGAGGCAATGAGCAGTTCTTC
TRBD2	TRBJ2-3	TRBV24-1	-	CATRGLSLATQYF	TGTGCCACCAGGGGACTATCTCTGGCCACGCAGTATTTT
TRBD1	TRBJ2-7	TRBV19	-	CASSEQGAHEQYF	TGTGCCAGTAGTGAACAGGGGGCCCACGAGCAGTACTTC
TRBD1	TRBJ1-2	TRBV5-1	few	CASSTLQGVDGYTF	TGCGCCAGCAGCACCCTACAGGGGGTCGATGGCTACACCTTC
TRBD1	TRBJ1-5	TRBV7-9	-	CASSLGTGEANQPQHF	TGTGCCAGCAGCTTAGGGACAGGGGAGGCCAATCAGCCCCAGCATTTT
-	TRBJ1-4	TRBV5-8	-	CASSLVRGYPLNEKLFF	TGTGCCAGCAGCTTGGTTAGGGGGTATCCCCTGAATGAAAAACTGTTTTTT
TRBD2	TRBJ2-1	TRBV7-9	few	CASSPPGLFYNEQFF	TGTGCCAGCAGCCCACCGGGACTATTCTACAATGAGCAGTTCTTC
-	TRBJ1-5	TRBV7-2	-	CASSGSGGLGQPQHF	TGTGCCAGCAGCGGGAGCGGGGGATTAGGACAGCCCCAGCATTTT
-	TRBJ1-5	TRBV5-6	-	CASSLLTGLSSNQPQHF	TGTGCCAGCAGCTTACTAACGGGTCTATCTAGCAATCAGCCCCAGCATTTT
-	TRBJ2-3	TRBV11-2	-	CASSLSGTKSDTQYF	TGTGCCAGCAGCTTATCCGGGACAAAGTCAGATACGCAGTATTTT
TRBD1	TRBJ1-3	TRBV19	-	CASRPQGFSGNTIYF	TGTGCCAGTAGGCCACAGGGGTTCTCTGGAAACACCATATATTTT